A selection of T cell receptor beta chains follows, all from one sample in a study of cytomegalovirus exposure and HLA in healthy donors. Using immunoSEQ multiplex PCR, the repertoire was profiled, and TCRdb retains in-frame clones only, with some absent. The sample has approximately 100,000 clones, roughly 73% seen once. Sequenced sample: PBMCs. Receptor source: a man aged 35-49 years in good health and CMV-seronegative. Both conserved end residues are part of each CDR3. The D gene is left open where the match is weak. The size entry is marked missing in some rows and otherwise reads once, few, many or a size class.

d_gene	j_gene	abundance	v_gene	CDR3aa	CDR3nt
NA	TRBJ2-3	NA	TRBV9	CASSVRAGAGWVADTQYF	TGTGCCAGCAGCGTACGGGCTGGGGCAGGTTGGGTGGCAGATACGCAGTATTTT
NA	TRBJ1-2	few	TRBV11-2	CASSLERRLNDGYTF	TGTGCCAGCAGCTTAGAACGGCGGCTTAACGATGGCTACACCTTC
NA	TRBJ2-5	NA	TRBV7-7	CASSAQAGPQETQYF	TGTGCCAGCAGCGCCCAGGCAGGTCCCCAAGAGACCCAGTACTTC
NA	TRBJ1-2	NA	TRBV29-1	CSVESDGYTF	TGCAGCGTTGAGTCGGATGGCTACACCTTC
TRBD2	TRBJ2-7	NA	TRBV4-1	CASSRTSGFSYEQYF	TGCGCCAGCAGCCGAACTAGCGGGTTTTCCTACGAGCAGTACTTC
TRBD1	TRBJ2-3	NA	TRBV6-6	CASSSSTRTGLDTQYF	TGTGCCAGCAGTTCCTCTACCCGGACAGGGTTAGATACGCAGTATTTT
NA	TRBJ1-2	NA	TRBV5-4	CASSLGRDGLNYGYTF	TGTGCCAGCAGCTTGGGGCGGGACGGTCTTAACTATGGCTACACCTTC
TRBD1	TRBJ2-3	few	TRBV7-9	CASSLTGGADTQYF	TGTGCCAGCAGCTTAACAGGGGGCGCAGATACGCAGTATTTT
NA	TRBJ2-7	once	TRBV7-8	CASSLGAQDSYEQYF	TGTGCCAGCAGCTTGGGGGCCCAGGACTCCTACGAGCAGTACTTC
TRBD1	TRBJ2-2	NA	TRBV5-3	CATKGQPVIGELFF	TGTGCCACCAAGGGACAGCCGGTAATCGGGGAGCTGTTTTTT
TRBD1	TRBJ2-7	NA	TRBV6-1	CASSEAGRGPYEQYF	TGTGCCAGCAGTGAAGCTGGAAGGGGGCCCTACGAGCAGTACTTC
NA	TRBJ1-5	NA	TRBV4-2	CASSQDWGESNQPQHF	TGTGCCAGCAGCCAAGACTGGGGGGAGAGCAATCAGCCCCAGCATTTT
TRBD1	TRBJ1-3	NA	TRBV5-4	CASSRGPPTGGSGNTIYF	TGTGCCAGCAGCCGGGGACCGCCTACAGGGGGCTCTGGAAACACCATATATTTT
TRBD1	TRBJ2-1	NA	TRBV10-3	CAIATPGTGGGEQFF	TGTGCCATCGCCACTCCCGGGACAGGGGGCGGTGAGCAGTTCTTC
TRBD1	TRBJ2-3	NA	TRBV27	CASSLSDRVWDTQYF	TGTGCCAGCAGTTTATCGGACAGGGTATGGGATACGCAGTATTTT
NA	TRBJ2-2	many	TRBV7-3	CASSLFDTGELFF	TGTGCCAGCAGCTTATTCGACACCGGGGAGCTGTTTTTT
NA	TRBJ2-3	NA	TRBV13	CASSLWTGSADTQYF	TGTGCCAGCAGCCTCTGGACTGGGAGCGCGGATACGCAGTATTTT
NA	TRBJ2-6	few	TRBV6-6	CASSPVKGQGANVLTF	TGTGCCAGCAGCCCAGTGAAGGGGCAAGGGGCCAACGTCCTGACTTTC
NA	TRBJ2-3	NA	TRBV9	CASSPRTDTQYF	TGTGCCAGCAGCCCTCGTACAGATACGCAGTATTTT
NA	TRBJ1-4	few	TRBV7-2	CASSRNLQGGGEKLFF	TGTGCCAGCAGCCGAAATCTACAGGGAGGGGGTGAAAAACTGTTTTTT